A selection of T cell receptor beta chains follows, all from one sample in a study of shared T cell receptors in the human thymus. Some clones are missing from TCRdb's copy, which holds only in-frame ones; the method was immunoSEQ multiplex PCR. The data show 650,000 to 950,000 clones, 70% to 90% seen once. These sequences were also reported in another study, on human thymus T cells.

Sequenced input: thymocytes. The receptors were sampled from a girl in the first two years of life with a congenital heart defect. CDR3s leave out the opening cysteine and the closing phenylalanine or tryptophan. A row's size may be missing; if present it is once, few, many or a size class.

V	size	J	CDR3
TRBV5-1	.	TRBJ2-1	ASRGSRGEQF
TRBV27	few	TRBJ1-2	ASRPEGWTGGYT
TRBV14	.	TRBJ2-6	ASSYRGWGANVLT
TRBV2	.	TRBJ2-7	ASSDDRGTKLGEYEQY
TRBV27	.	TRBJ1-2	ASSLYPGQTPPNYGYT
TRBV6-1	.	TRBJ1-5	ASSEAQINQPQH
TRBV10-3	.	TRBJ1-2	AISTVPLHRNYGYT
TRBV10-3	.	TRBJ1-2	AISEGGTPQGGNYGYT
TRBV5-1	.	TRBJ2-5	ASSPWTSGGRETQY
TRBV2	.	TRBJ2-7	ASSDPWTGSYEQY
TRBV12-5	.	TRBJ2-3	ASGLPRLAVSTDTQY
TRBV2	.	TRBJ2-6	ARGEGGPREWAGANVLT
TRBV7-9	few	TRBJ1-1	ASSCRRLGAQAF
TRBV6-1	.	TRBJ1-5	ASSDYKDREEDQPQH
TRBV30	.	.	AWSVGTGETSGGGYEQY
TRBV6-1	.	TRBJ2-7	ASDRTYEQY